The next 17 T cell receptor beta chains were all read from a single sample in a study of OX40 agonist ivuxolimab in advanced cancers. Method: immunoSEQ multiplex PCR; TCRdb's copy keeps in-frame clones and lacks some. The repertoire holds 75,000 or so clones, with 84% as singletons. Sequences were derived from CD4+ or CD8+ T cells sorted from blood, sampled in a trial of the OX40 agonist ivuxolimab. These TCRs come from an adult with an advanced solid tumor such as melanoma, head and neck, liver or kidney cancer.

The chain links TRBV11-2 to TRBJ1-1; D unresolved. Per germline, CDR1 SGHAT and CDR2 FQNNGV. V was clipped by 1 base and J by 1 base, with 10 bases between them. This CDR3 has 15 amino acids. CDR3: CASSLGGRKNTEAFF. In DNA, the CDR3 is TGTGCCAGCAGCTTAGGCGGCAGGAAGAACACTGAAGCTTTCTTT.

This chain uses TRBV4-3 with TRBJ2-5; D is perhaps TRBD1 or TRBD2 (5 bases each). The CDR3 is 16 amino acids. V shed 0 bases and J shed 5 bases, with 16 bases lying between them. Germline CDR1 and CDR2: LGHNA and YSLEER. The CDR3, as DNA: TGCGCCAGCAGCCAAGATCGGTCAGTAGGGGACGAGACCCAGTACTTC. Translated: CASSQDRSVGDETQYF.

V is TRBV19 and J is TRBJ2-5; TRBD2 might be the D (6 bases). Trimming removed 5 bases from V and 2 bases from J, with 12 bases in between. The germline V gene encodes CDR1 LNHDA and CDR2 SQIVND (reference sequence). This CDR3 region has 14 residues. The CDR3 DNA is TGTGCCAGTAGTTCGACTAGTAAGCAAGAGACCCAGTACTTC. Translating gives CASSSTSKQETQYF.

The chain has TRBV27 and TRBJ1-1; 11 bases match TRBD1. There are 16 residues in the CDR3. V gave up 6 bases and J gave up 4 bases; unmatched junction bases: 10. In germline, CDR1 is MNHEY, CDR2 SMNVEV (reference sequence). CDR3 coding DNA: TGTGCCAGCAGCGGCCGGGACAGGGGGTGGGGCACTGAAGCTTTCTTT. Translating gives CASSGRDRGWGTEAFF.

The V gene is TRBV4-3, the J gene TRBJ2-5; 9 bases align to TRBD1. This CDR3 comprises 18 residues. V was clipped by 1 base and J by 5 bases; unmatched bases: 14. CDR1 is LGHNA, CDR2 YSLEER, per germline. The CDR3 spells CASSQGFFGDRGKETQYF. The DNA of the CDR3 is TGCGCCAGCAGCCAAGGATTTTTCGGAGACAGGGGGAAGGAGACCCAGTACTTC.

The V call is TRBV18, the J call TRBJ2-2; the match to TRBD1 covers 11 bases. In germline, CDR1 is KGHSH, CDR2 LQKENI. This CDR3 comprises 17 residues. Losses at the gene ends were 2 bases for V and 2 bases for J; bases not matched to a gene: 4. The CDR3 reads CASSPGQGAINTGELFF. CDR3 DNA sequence: TGTGCCAGCTCACCAGGACAGGGGGCGATTAACACCGGGGAGCTGTTTTTT.

The chain combines TRBV28 with TRBJ1-6, with no clear D. Germline assignment: CDR1 MDHEN and CDR2 SYDVKM. The CDR3 spans 16 residues. V gave up 5 bases and J gave up 0 bases, with 11 bases separating them. The CDR3 DNA reads as TGTGCCAGCAGTCCTCGAGGAAGCTCCTATAATTCACCCCTCCACTTT. It is translated as CASSPRGSSYNSPLHF.

The V and J genes are TRBV28 and TRBJ1-2; TRBD1 matches at 7 bases. Trimming cost V 5 bases and J 4 bases; bases outside gene matches: 7. The CDR3 has 14 residues. Germline lookup yields CDR1 MDHEN and CDR2 SYDVKM. As DNA, the CDR3 is TGTGCCAGCAGTCGTCCCGACAGGGCCTATGGCTACACCTTC. It is translated as CASSRPDRAYGYTF.

The rearrangement links TRBV28 to TRBJ1-4; D is possibly TRBD1 (5 bases). The V end was cut by 10 bases, the J end by 1 base, with 13 bases between. Germline V gives CDR1 MDHEN, CDR2 SYDVKM. CDR3 length: 14 amino acids. The CDR3, as DNA: TGTGCCATCCTTGGGGGGGGAACTAATGAAAAACTGTTTTTT. Amino acid sequence: CAILGGGTNEKLFF.

V usage is TRBV18 and J usage is TRBJ1-5, with TRBD1 matching 8 bases. CDR3 size: 16 residues. Trimming took 3 bases from V and 4 from J; bases not matched to a gene: 8. Germline V gene data show CDR1 as KGHSH and CDR2 as LQKENI. CDR3 DNA: TGTGCCAGCTCACCCGCCCCGACAGGGGCTAATCAGCCCCAGCATTTT. Protein sequence: CASSPAPTGANQPQHF.

The count of this clone is one. CDR3 sequence reads: CASSDNFRELFF. In nucleotides, the CDR3 is TGCGCCAGCAGCGACAACTTCCGGGAGCTGTTTTTT. The chain uses TRBV10-1 and TRBJ2-2; D gene unclear. Germline CDR1 reads WNHNN; CDR2 reads SYGVQD (reference sequence). Deletions cut 6 bases from V and 9 bases from J, with 11 bases between. The CDR3 totals 12 residues.

V gene TRBV7-9 combines with J gene TRBJ2-7; the match to TRBD2 covers 7 bases. The germline CDR1 and CDR2 sequences are SEHNR and FQNEAQ (reference sequence). CDR3 length: 17 residues. Trimming took 5 bases from V and 0 from J; bases not matched to a gene: 13. The CDR3 DNA reads as TGTGCCAGCAGCCTCGAACCAGGGAGGGTCATCTCCTACGAGCAGTACTTC. Translation gives CASSLEPGRVISYEQYF.

CDR3 region: CASSPLAGGEQFF. The CDR3 region has the DNA TGTGCCAGTAGTCCTTTAGCGGGGGGTGAGCAGTTCTTC. V usage is TRBV19 and J usage is TRBJ2-1; 10 bases line up with TRBD2. This CDR3 is 13 amino acids long. V gave up 5 bases and J gave up 9 bases; unmatched junction bases: 4. Germline V lookup: CDR1 LNHDA, CDR2 SQIVND (reference sequence).

This clone was seen a few times. The rearrangement links TRBV7-9 to TRBJ2-2; weak D call: TRBD1 (5 bases). Trimming removed 1 base at V and 8 bases at J, with 11 bases between. Germline assignment: CDR1 SEHNR and CDR2 FQNEAQ (reference sequence). CDR3 length equals 14 residues. Written as DNA, the CDR3 is TGTGCCAGCAGCTTAGAGGGGAATGGAGGGGAGCTGTTTTTT. Translation gives CASSLEGNGGELFF.

This clone has a single count. The chain couples TRBV4-3 to TRBJ1-1, with D perhaps matching TRBD1 (6 bases). The ends were cut back, 0 bases at V and 5 bases at J, with 10 bases in the middle. There are 14 residues in the CDR3. Germline loops: CDR1 LGHNA, CDR2 YSLEER. For the CDR3, the DNA is TGCGCCAGCAGCCAAGACCCCAGGGGTACTGAAGCTTTCTTT. Protein product: CASSQDPRGTEAFF.

The rearrangement uses TRBV11-2 and TRBJ2-3; D call uncertain. V was cut by 5 bases and J by 9 bases, with 18 bases left in between. CDR1 and CDR2 (germline): SGHAT, FQNNGV. The CDR3 is made up of 14 amino acids. This CDR3 reads CASSRILLEDTQYF. For the CDR3, the DNA is TGTGCCAGCAGCCGTATCCTTCTCGAGGACACGCAGTATTTT.

The rearrangement uses TRBV6-6 and TRBJ1-2; 11 bases are shared with TRBD1. The CDR3 length is 14 residues. J lost 10 bases, V lost 2 bases, and 6 bases had no gene match. The germline V gene has CDR1 MNHNY and CDR2 SVGAGI (reference sequence). The CDR3 region is CASSYTGTGGAYTF. The CDR3 DNA sequence: TGTGCCAGCAGTTACACGGGGACAGGGGGTGCCTACACCTTC.